The 2 T cell receptor beta chains below all came from one sample that was sequenced in a study of CD8+ T cells in alopecia areata. RNA, once extracted, was reverse transcribed into cDNA for use as the sequencing template. Data came from immunoSEQ multiplex PCR; TCRdb stores just in-frame clones and leaves some out. The table includes 45,000 to 70,000 clones, 96% detected once. Sequenced here: CD8+ T cells sorted from blood, sampled at week 0. The source of these receptors is a human donor with alopecia areata.

The chain links TRBV4-1 to TRBJ2-7, with D perhaps TRBD2 (6 bases). V lost 0 bases and J 3 bases, leaving 12 bases between the germline ends. The CDR3 is 15 amino acids. The germline CDR1 and CDR2 sequences are MGHRA and YSYEKL. CDR3 amino acids: CASSQDGTFGYEQYF. CDR3 bases: TGCGCCAGCAGCCAAGATGGGACTTTCGGCTACGAGCAGTACTTC.

The chain couples TRBV4-3 to TRBJ2-7; D perhaps matches TRBD1 (6 bases). Germline V gene data show CDR1 as LGHNA and CDR2 as YSLEER. CDR3 length: 16 residues. Trimming stripped 1 base from V and 0 bases from J, with 13 bases between. The CDR3 is CASSQGAPGDSYEQYF. The CDR3 DNA sequence: TGCGCCAGCAGCCAAGGGGCCCCAGGGGACTCCTACGAGCAGTACTTC.